This is a list of T cell receptor beta chains from one sample in a study of early T cells in non-severe SARS-CoV-2 infection. TCRdb re-analysed the 5' RACE reads in MiXCR, keeping a single row per CDR3 protein. Here the sample spans some 64,000 distinct CDR3 sequences, roughly 18% being singletons. Sample: whole blood, taken at baseline. The receptors shown here come from an adult who was a healthcare worker with PCR-confirmed SARS-CoV-2 infection or an uninfected control (not recorded which). Each CDR3 is given with its conserved first and last residue. A D gene is named only where the DNA matches it firmly. The listing skips clone size in some rows; elsewhere it reads once, few, many or a size class.

j_call clone_size v_call d_call cdr3_nt cdr3_aa
TRBJ2-7 few TRBV6-5 TRBD1 TGTGCCAGCAGGCCCGCCGGGACAGGGGGCCACGAGCAGTACTTC CASRPAGTGGHEQYF
TRBJ2-5 - TRBV29-1 - TGCAGCGTTGGAGGGGAGACCCAGTACTTC CSVGGETQYF
TRBJ2-1 few TRBV9 - TGTGCCAGCAGCGTAGAGGGACCGTACAATGAGCAGTTCTTC CASSVEGPYNEQFF
TRBJ2-3 - TRBV6-1 TRBD2 TGTGCCAGCAGTGCCCCAGCTAGCGGGGGGGCAGATACGCAGTATTTT CASSAPASGGADTQYF
TRBJ1-2 many TRBV7-6 - TGTGCCAGCAGCTTAGCGGGACGGACTAACTATGGCTACACCTTC CASSLAGRTNYGYTF
TRBJ2-2 - TRBV6-2/TRBV6-3 - TGTGCCAGCATAGCCCCGGCCGGGGAGCTGTTTTTT CASIAPAGELFF
TRBJ2-1 many TRBV9 - TGTGCCAGCAGCGTCGCGGCGGGGAGAAATGAGCAGTTCTTC CASSVAAGRNEQFF
TRBJ2-7 - TRBV20-1 TRBD2 TGCAGTGCTAGTGTCGCAGCGGGGAACTACGAGCAGTACTTC CSASVAAGNYEQYF
TRBJ2-5 few TRBV19 - TGTGCCAGTAGTACGACCGGTAAAGAGACCCAGTACTTC CASSTTGKETQYF
TRBJ2-4 few TRBV7-8 - TGTGCCAGCAGCAACCCGACAGTAGCCAAAAACATTCAGTACTTC CASSNPTVAKNIQYF
TRBJ1-2 - TRBV20-1 - TGCAGTGCTAGAGCCCCAGGGAGGGGAGACTCCCATGGCTACACCTTC CSARAPGRGDSHGYTF
TRBJ2-3 few TRBV6-1 - TGTGCCAGCTCTTGGGGGGAAGGCACAGATACGCAGTATTTT CASSWGEGTDTQYF
TRBJ2-7 few TRBV7-8 - TGTGCCAGCAGCTTACATCGGTCGGGCCCAATTTACGAGCAGTACTTC CASSLHRSGPIYEQYF
TRBJ2-5 - TRBV10-3 - TGTGCCATCAGGGATCAGGGGCAAGAGACCCAGTACTTC CAIRDQGQETQYF
TRBJ1-3 many TRBV12-3/TRBV12-4 TRBD1 TGTGCCAGCAAGGCAGGGGGATCTGGAAACACCATATATTTT CASKAGGSGNTIYF
TRBJ2-3 - TRBV7-2 TRBD2 TGTGCCAGCAGCTCGAGCGGGGTGACCACAGATACGCAGTATTTT CASSSSGVTTDTQYF
TRBJ2-3 few TRBV9 TRBD2 TGTGCCAGCAGCCCCCGGACTAGCGGGGATACGCAGTATTTT CASSPRTSGDTQYF
TRBJ2-2 few TRBV2 - TGTGCCAGCAGTGTTAGGGAGTCTGGGGAGCTGTTTTTT CASSVRESGELFF